The 4 T cell receptor beta chains given below trace back to one sample, sequenced in a study of graft-versus-host responses after intestinal transplantation. This table comes from immunoSEQ multiplex PCR, and its TCRdb copy is limited to in-frame clones, with some not included. Among approximately 8,200 clones, approximately 72% were seen once, and the ten largest hold roughly 13%. Graft-derived tissue was subjected to processing to liberate intraepithelial and lamina propria lymphocytes. Specimen: ileum tissue, collected approximately 220 days after intestinal transplant. These receptors originate from a human patient who received an intestinal transplant, so some T cells may come from the graft donor.

This clone was seen only a few times. The CDR3, as DNA: TGCGCCAGCAGCCAAGATTGGCAGGGTGAAAAACTGTTTTTT. The encoded protein is CASSQDWQGEKLFF. V and J are TRBV4-3 and TRBJ1-4; tentative D call: TRBD1 (5 bases). Trimming took 0 bases from V and 7 from J, leaving 9 bases between them. Germline assignment: CDR1 LGHNA and CDR2 YSLEER. There are 14 residues in the CDR3.

The V and J genes are TRBV18 and TRBJ2-1, with D uncertain. The V gene lost 4 bases and the J gene lost 9 bases, with 13 bases spanning the gap. Looked up from germline, CDR1 is KGHSH and CDR2 is LQKENI. This CDR3 has 13 residues. The CDR3 nucleotides read TGTGCCAGCTCACAATGGAGTGAGGTTGAGCAGTTCTTC. This translates into CASSQWSEVEQFF.

This chain uses TRBV6-6 with TRBJ2-7, with 8 nucleotides matching TRBD1. Germline assignment: CDR1 MNHNY and CDR2 SVGAGI (reference sequence). This CDR3 contains 13 residues. The trim removed 8 bases at V and 2 bases at J, leaving 5 bases unmatched. CDR3 amino acids: CASRTGWAYEQYF. The CDR3 DNA reads TGTGCCAGCCGGACAGGGTGGGCCTACGAGCAGTACTTC.

The table lists this clone with a few counts. The rearrangement uses TRBV18 and TRBJ1-6, with 10 bases matching TRBD1. CDR1 is KGHSH and CDR2 is LQKENI in the germline V gene. V lost 4 bases, J lost 10 bases, and 4 bases stayed unmatched. There are 14 residues in the CDR3. CDR3 nucleotides: TGTGCCAGCTCACGGGACAGGGGTATATCACCCCTCCACTTT. Translated, it gives CASSRDRGISPLHF.